One and the same sample provided the 20 T cell receptor beta chains below, sequenced in a study of CD8 T cells in Susac syndrome. RNA totalling about 0.45 to 1 ug underwent reverse transcription with random hexamers. In TCRdb, the immunoSEQ multiplex PCR reads were re-called with MiXCR into one record per CDR3 protein. The repertoire includes under 200,000 distinct CDR3 sequences, approximately 94% of them detected once, and 0.12% sits in the top ten. Source material: CD4+ T cells from PBMCs. The receptor source for this set is a human donor with Susac syndrome.

The rearrangement links TRBV30 to TRBJ1-6, with D tentatively TRBD1 (5 bases). CDR1 and CDR2 from the germline V gene are GTSNPN and SVGIG (reference sequence). The CDR3 length is 14 residues. V lost 4 bases and J 9 bases, leaving 16 bases between the germline ends. CDR3 nucleotides: TGTGCCTGGACTCTTGGGACCGGCGGTTCACCCCTCCACTTT. It encodes CAWTLGTGGSPLHF. The full variable domain, completed using reference TRBV30 and TRBJ1-6, is SQTIHQWPATLVQPVGSPLSLECTVEGTSNPNLYWYRQAAGRGLQLLFYSVGIGQISSEVPQNLSASRPQDRQFILSSKKLLLSDSGFYLCAWTLGTGGSPLHFGNGTRLTVT.

The DNA for the CDR3 is TGTGCCAGCAGTGAAAAGAAAGTTCGATCACCCCTCCACTTT. Translation: CASSEKKVRSPLHF. The J gene is TRBJ1-6, the V gene TRBV25-1; D unresolved. The CDR3 runs to 14 residues. The germline gives CDR1 MGHDK, CDR2 SYGVNS. V was clipped by 2 bases and J by 10 bases, with 12 bases between them.

The chain has TRBV4-3 and TRBJ2-3; 8 bases are a match to TRBD2. Germline V lookup: CDR1 LGHNA, CDR2 YSLEER. The CDR3 covers 16 residues. V dropped 5 bases and J dropped 2; count of bases not matched to a gene: 9. DNA of the CDR3: TGCGCCAGCAGCTCCCGGGGGGGGCAACTCACAGATACGCAGTATTTT. It codes for CASSSRGGQLTDTQYF.

The J gene is TRBJ2-7, the V gene TRBV25-1; D is possibly TRBD1 or TRBD2 (6 bases each). Per the germline V gene, CDR1 is MGHDK and CDR2 is SYGVNS. This CDR3 comprises 15 residues. The germline V and J ends were trimmed by 6 bases and 0 bases, with 15 bases remaining between them. The CDR3 DNA is TGTGCCAGCAGCGCGGGACACTTGAGCTCCTACGAGCAGTACTTC. It is translated as CASSAGHLSSYEQYF.

This chain connects TRBV24-1 to TRBJ2-3, with no clear D. Germline V lookup: CDR1 KGHDR, CDR2 SFDVKD. This CDR3 comprises 14 residues. The V end lost 3 bases, the J end lost 2 bases, and 8 bases lay between the germline ends. DNA for the CDR3: TGTGCCACCAGTGATACCGGGTCCACAGATACGCAGTATTTT. This encodes CATSDTGSTDTQYF.

The chain has TRBV27 and TRBJ2-5, with D perhaps TRBD2 (7 bases). The V gene's germline CDR1 is MNHEY and CDR2 SMNVEV (reference sequence). The CDR3 runs 14 residues. V was trimmed by 4 bases and J by 4 bases, leaving 13 bases between them. CDR3 DNA sequence: TGTGCCAGCAGTTCCGGGGGGCGGGGAGAGACCCAGTACTTC. Its translation: CASSSGGRGETQYF.

The chain links TRBV9 to TRBJ2-7, with 7 bases fitting TRBD1. Trimming at V came to 5 bases and at J to 4 bases, leaving 9 bases not matched to a gene. CDR1 is SGDLS and CDR2 is YYNGEE in the germline V gene. There are 14 residues in the CDR3. The chain's CDR3 is CASSPGTEPYEQYF. CDR3 coding DNA: TGTGCCAGCAGTCCGGGGACAGAACCTTACGAGCAGTACTTC.

The sample holds one count of this clonotype. This sequence joins TRBV18 and TRBJ1-6, with D uncertain. The CDR3 loop spans 15 amino acids. The germline V gene encodes CDR1 KGHSH and CDR2 LQKENI. Deletions cut 0 bases from V and 10 bases from J, with 13 bases between. The CDR3 here is CASSPPGITGSPLHF. The DNA of the CDR3 is TGTGCCAGCTCACCACCGGGTATAACGGGGTCACCCCTCCACTTT.

The J gene is TRBJ2-5, the V gene TRBV7-9; 12 nucleotides match TRBD2. The ends lost 7 bases at V and 5 bases at J; junction bases unmatched: 8. The CDR3 has 15 residues. Germline lookup yields CDR1 SEHNR and CDR2 FQNEAQ (reference sequence). The DNA for the CDR3 is TGTGCCAGCACCCCGACTAGCGGGGGAGGGGAGACCCAGTACTTC. It translates to CASTPTSGGGETQYF.

This clonotype is a singleton in its sample. V usage is TRBV3-1 and J usage is TRBJ2-3; D might be TRBD1 (6 bases). The germline V gene encodes CDR1 LGHDT and CDR2 YNNKEL (reference sequence). The CDR3 covers 14 residues. The V end was cut by 1 base, the J end by 6 bases, with 11 bases between. CDR3 residues: CASSQVPGVDTQYF. In DNA form, the CDR3 reads TGTGCCAGCAGCCAAGTTCCAGGGGTTGATACGCAGTATTTT.

This chain connects TRBV10-3 to TRBJ1-1; D not resolved. Trimming stripped 3 bases from V and 2 bases from J, with 7 bases between. CDR1 is ENHRY, CDR2 SYGVKD, per germline. The CDR3 covers 13 residues. CDR3 residues: CAISEAGNTEAFF. In DNA form, the CDR3 reads TGTGCCATCAGTGAAGCAGGAAACACTGAAGCTTTCTTT.

The chain couples TRBV19 to TRBJ2-5, with 9 bases lining up with TRBD1. The trim removed 6 bases at V and 5 bases at J, leaving 10 bases unmatched. There are 15 residues in the CDR3. The germline V gene has CDR1 LNHDA and CDR2 SQIVND (reference sequence). The DNA of the CDR3 is TGTGCCAGTAGCCAACCACAGGGGGCTTTCGAGACCCAGTACTTC. Protein product: CASSQPQGAFETQYF.

The chain recombines TRBV29-1 with TRBJ2-7, with a tentative D call TRBD1 (6 bases). The CDR3 totals 12 residues. Trimming cost V 4 bases and J 7 bases, with 14 bases left between them. Germline V lookup: CDR1 SQVTM, CDR2 ANQGSEA. CDR3 bases: TGCAGCGTTGGTTCAGGGGCTGAAGAGCAGTACTTC. Translating it yields CSVGSGAEEQYF.

The V and J genes are TRBV2 and TRBJ1-2; D call uncertain. The CDR3 extends over 14 amino acids. CDR1 and CDR2 from the germline V gene are SNHLY and FYNNEI. The V end lost 6 bases, the J end lost 3 bases, and 14 bases lay between the germline ends. CDR3: CASSMRGADYGYTF. In DNA form, the CDR3 reads TGTGCCAGCAGCATGCGGGGAGCAGACTATGGCTACACCTTC.

The rearrangement uses TRBV6-5 and TRBJ1-1; unclear D gene. The CDR3 consists of 13 residues. Germline CDR1 is MNHEY and CDR2 is SVGAGI. V lost 0 bases and J lost 7, with 9 bases in between. The DNA of the CDR3 is TGTGCCAGCAGTTACTCTATTAGCGGTGAAGCTTTCTTT. It specifies CASSYSISGEAFF.

The chain has TRBV25-1 and TRBJ1-1; D is perhaps TRBD1 (5 bases). Germline CDR1 reads MGHDK; CDR2 reads SYGVNS. This CDR3 spans 15 amino acids. Trimming took 3 bases from V and 1 from J, leaving 12 bases between them. CDR3 sequence reads: CASSDPVRGNTEAFF. The CDR3 nucleotides are TGTGCCAGCAGTGACCCTGTGAGGGGGAACACTGAAGCTTTCTTT. The full variable domain, its missing parts supplied by reference TRBV25-1 and TRBJ1-1, is EADIYQTPRYLVIGTGKKITLECSQTMGHDKMYWYQQDPGMELHLIHYSYGVNSTEKGDLSSESTVSRIRTEHFPLTLESARPSHTSQYLCASSDPVRGNTEAFFGQGTRLTVV.

This chain links TRBV9 with TRBJ2-2; the D gene is possibly TRBD1 (5 bases). Looked up from germline, CDR1 is SGDLS and CDR2 is YYNGEE. The length of the CDR3 is 14 residues. V was cut by 2 bases and J by 5 bases, with 10 bases left in between. The CDR3 DNA follows: TGTGCCAGCAGCGTTCAGGGTTTGACCGGGGAGCTGTTTTTT. This sequence encodes CASSVQGLTGELFF.

The gene calls are TRBV7-7 and TRBJ2-2, with 7 bases identical to TRBD1. The CDR3 length is 14 residues. Germline loops: CDR1 SSHAT, CDR2 FNYEAQ (reference sequence). The CDR3 sequence: CASPEQGKSGELFF. Here the CDR3 DNA reads TGTGCTAGCCCCGAACAGGGGAAGAGCGGGGAGCTGTTTTTT.

This clonotype was counted a few times. The chain uses TRBV4-2 and TRBJ2-5; the match to TRBD2 covers 7 bases. Germline loops: CDR1 LGHNA, CDR2 YNFKEQ. The J segment lost 2 bases and the V segment lost 4 bases, leaving 10 bases of the junction unmatched. This CDR3 is built from 16 residues. The CDR3 nucleotides are TGTGCCAGCAGCCGGAATGGGGGAGCGGGGCAAGAGACCCAGTACTTC. Translating it yields CASSRNGGAGQETQYF.

The CDR3 coding sequence is TGTGCCAGCAGTTCCGGGGGCTATGGCTACACCTTC. Translated: CASSSGGYGYTF. V and J are TRBV28 and TRBJ1-2; possibly TRBD1 for D (5 bases). This CDR3 comprises 12 residues. V shed 4 bases and J shed 4 bases, with 7 bases lying between them. Germline V gene data show CDR1 as MDHEN and CDR2 as SYDVKM.